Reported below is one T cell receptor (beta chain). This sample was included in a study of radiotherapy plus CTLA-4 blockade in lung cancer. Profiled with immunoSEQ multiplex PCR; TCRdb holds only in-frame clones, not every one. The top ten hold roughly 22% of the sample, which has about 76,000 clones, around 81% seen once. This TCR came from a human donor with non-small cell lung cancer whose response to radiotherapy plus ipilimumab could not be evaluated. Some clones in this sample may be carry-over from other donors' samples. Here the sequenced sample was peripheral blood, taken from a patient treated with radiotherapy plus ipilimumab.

The CDR3 protein is CASPGIETQYF. In nucleotides, the CDR3 is TGTGCCAGCCCGGGGATTGAGACCCAGTACTTC. This chain joins TRBV21-1 and TRBJ2-5; the table gives TRBD2 as D, unverified against the DNA. TRBV21-1 is a recognized pseudogene. The CDR3 runs to 11 residues.